This T cell receptor (beta chain) was documented in a study of radiotherapy plus CTLA-4 blockade in lung cancer. Study overall: Disease control was seen in approximately 29% of patients, objective responses in roughly 19%. Broader study findings: Once radiotherapy plus ipilimumab had been given, TCR clones derived from tumor expanded in blood. Alongside interferon-beta, early blood T cell clone dynamics were reportedly the best predictor of response.

Details on this clone: The antigen remains unidentified.

Libraries were prepared by immunoSEQ multiplex PCR; TCRdb keeps only in-frame clonotypes and omits some of them. Seen here are 81,000 or so clones, around nine tenths observed once, and the top ten hold approximately 0.9%. Chemo-refractory metastatic non-small-cell lung cancer patients underwent focal radiation alongside CTLA-4 blockade with ipilimumab. Trimming stripped 3 bases from V and 6 bases from J, with 18 bases between. The CDR3 has 16 amino acids. Germline V gene lookup returns CDR1 KGHSH and CDR2 LQKENI. This receptor was taken from a human donor with non-small cell lung cancer who had stable disease on radiotherapy plus ipilimumab. The chain uses TRBV18 and TRBJ2-1, with a weak D call TRBD2 (7 bases). Sequences were derived from peripheral blood, sampled from a patient treated with radiotherapy plus ipilimumab. DNA for the CDR3: TGTGCCAGCTCACCGGGGGCGGGAGACCGTCGCAATGAGCAGTTCTTC. Protein: CASSPGAGDRRNEQFF.